This T cell receptor (beta chain) stems from a study of blood T cells in healthy people across ages (dated by TCRdb to about 2015). About the study as a whole: In model experiments, template switching captured roughly one uniquely barcoded TCR beta cDNA molecule for every two T cells. The donors were split into four age groups: young (average about 15 years), middle-aged (roughly 40), aged (roughly 65) and long-lived (under 90). To avoid experimental bias, donors of different ages were distributed randomly across sequencing lanes. Using deep sequencing normalized with unique cDNA molecular identifiers, the study measured how TCR beta repertoire diversity changes with age. Using the same blood draw, the study looked at two additional independent replicas of 1 million unique cDNA reads for two donors, one aged 18 to 30 and the other aged 80 or older.

Comment on this clonotype: Its binding antigen is unknown. One base away there is no much larger clone; base qualities are not given.

Paper-wide results and their limitations: Donor CMV infection status was unknown, potentially confounding age-related changes in expanded clonotypes. Estimates of total diversity based on one million sequenced T cells were regarded as lower bounds and as underestimates. Compared with the aged group, more naive CD4+ T cells, fewer expanded clones and increased TCR diversity were shown by the long-lived group, suggesting age selection. Bulk unsorted PBMC profiling prevented conclusive comparison of naive and antigen-experienced compartments. There was a strong correlation between observed TCR beta diversity and the percentage of naive T cells measured by flow cytometry. As age increased, observed TCR beta diversity per million T cells dropped in a roughly linear way, and a significant reduction was already evident by age 40.

The V end loses 1 base and the J end loses 4 bases, and a stretch of 7 bases separates them. CDR1 and CDR2 are read off the germline V gene (reference sequence) as SEHNR and FQNEAQ. CDR3 length: 13 amino acids, cysteine to phenylalanine. The CDR3 DNA has 39 bases and is translated from base 1. The method was 5' RACE. TCRdb names Illumina HiSeq 2500 as the instrument used. A second roughly 7 to 11 cycle PCR used a sample-barcoded 5' primer and a J-beta primer mix. A unique molecular identifier was introduced onto each TCR beta cDNA molecule by a template-switch 5' adaptor carrying 12 random nucleotides. Each sample yielded at least 3 million CDR3-containing paired-end reads. First-strand cDNA was synthesized from all RNA with the Mint cDNA synthesis kit, primed by a TRBC-specific oligonucleotide. After uracil-DNA glycosylase treatment, a first 18-cycle PCR used universal primers M1SS and BC2_uni_R on all cDNA. On the authors' methods: For normalization, 1 million high-quality reads, each with a distinct molecular identifier, were randomly selected from each sample. Instead of being binned into consensus sequences, reads that shared molecular identifiers were thrown out. MiTCR, run with a Q25 quality threshold and the strictest error-elimination algorithm, handled CDR3 identification, clonotype clustering and error correction. A nonparametric unseen species model with Euler transformation was used to estimate a lower bound on total TCR beta diversity. The raw public data were reprocessed by TCRdb itself: fastp quality trimming at Q25, MiXCR clonotype calling, in-frame beta chains only. Merged by CDR3 protein, the rows form single entries marked with the most common genes and DNA. TCRdb, not the original authors, processed these V and J calls. This sample gives 700,000 to 950,000 distinct CDR3 sequences in total; about 40% of them show up just once. Of the sample, less than 25% falls within the top ten clones.

The donors were roughly 40 Caucasian individuals from Russia, aged about 6 to 95 years, who were systemically healthy. Each donor gave 8.5 to 10 milliliters of peripheral blood, collected into EDTA-treated Vacutainer tubes. Ficoll-Paque density-gradient centrifugation was used to isolate PBMCs, with at least 7 million per sample. Total RNA, at least 6 micrograms per sample, was extracted from PBMCs with Trizol reagent. The percentages of naive CD45RAhigh/CD27high T cells were determined by flow cytometry on a PBMC aliquot from every donor. The TCR was taken from a woman aged 55-69 years in good health. Input material: blood. Here the chain combines TRBV7-9 and TRBJ1-1, with TRBD1 tentatively as D gene (5 bases match). The bases are TGTGCCAGCAGCTTAGGAGGGACCACTGAAGCTTTCTTT. Its amino acids are CASSLGGTTEAFF.